This TCR beta chain emerged from a study of Ad26.COV2.S vaccination and SARS-CoV-2 variants. Turning to the study itself: Enrolled in COV1001, the donor was in the Ad26.COV2.S trial arm, which received the vaccine. Intramuscular Ad26.COV2.S at 5x10^10 or 1x10^11 viral particles.

Here immunoSEQ multiplex PCR was the method, and the copy in TCRdb shows in-frame clones only, minus some. The top ten clones hold about 1.5% of a sample with hundreds of thousands of clones, more than 70% of them seen once. The treatment: some 20 received Ad26.COV2.S at low or high dose, single or two shots; about 5 received placebo; per-sample allocation not given. The investigators took samples on day 63 after the first vaccine or placebo injection. Findings and limits, study-wide: Analyses of TCR breadth and depth may have underestimated total T cell responses.

Comments on this clone: The antigen remains unidentified. The sample holds other DNA sequences that translate to the same CDR3.

Per the germline V gene, CDR1 is SGHNT and CDR2 is YYREEE (reference sequence). Trimming took 0 bases from V and 0 from J; bases not matched to a gene: 2. This CDR3 is 15 amino acids long. Sequencing used peripheral blood, obtained in a trial of Ad26.COV2.S vaccine versus placebo. The rearrangement joins TRBV5-4 to TRBJ2-7; 8 bases align to TRBD1. The sequence came from a person aged 18 to 65 who received the Ad26.COV2.S COVID-19 vaccine or a placebo. In DNA, the CDR3 is TGTGCCAGCAGCTTGGGAGGGACAGGCTCCTACGAGCAGTACTTC. As protein: CASSLGGTGSYEQYF.